This is a list of T cell receptor beta chains from one sample in a study of blood T cell repertoires in COVID-19. Some clones are missing from TCRdb's copy, which holds only in-frame ones; the method was immunoSEQ multiplex PCR. The table lists about 250,000 clones, around 82% of them singletons. Material: peripheral blood. Every receptor here comes from a man aged 45-65 years with active or convalescent COVID-19. The CDR3 runs from the conserved cysteine through the conserved F or W. The D gene is left open where the match is weak. Clone size is not always given. Where it is, it says once, few, many or a class for expanded clones.

. TRBJ2-1 . TRBV19 CASSIARHGYNEQFF TGTGCCAGTAGTATAGCGAGACACGGATACAATGAGCAGTTCTTC
few TRBJ2-3 . TRBV5-4 CASSLDSPDTQYF TGTGCCAGCAGCCTGGACTCTCCAGATACGCAGTATTTT
. TRBJ1-3 . TRBV4-1 CASSREENSGNTIYF TGCGCCAGCAGCCGCGAAGAGAACTCTGGAAACACCATATATTTT
. TRBJ1-6 TRBD1 TRBV30 CAWSKTQGVSPLHF TGTGCCTGGAGTAAGACACAGGGGGTTTCACCCCTCCACTTT
. TRBJ2-1 TRBD1 TRBV27 CASSMGQGYNEQFF TGTGCCAGCAGTATGGGACAGGGATACAATGAGCAGTTCTTC
. TRBJ1-4 . TRBV19 CASSTGPAAEKLFF TGTGCCAGTAGTACCGGTCCAGCGGCCGAAAAACTGTTTTTT
. TRBJ2-3 TRBD2 TRBV7-2 CASSFSSGGARPPQYF TGTGCCAGCAGCTTCTCTAGCGGGGGGGCCCGTCCACCGCAGTATTTT
. TRBJ2-1 . TRBV6-1 CASSDVLSSSFSYNEQFF TGTGCCAGCAGTGATGTCCTTTCGAGCTCCTTCTCCTACAATGAGCAGTTCTTC
. TRBJ2-2 TRBD1 TRBV19 CASSPLPGQGKGGELFF TGTGCCAGTAGTCCCCTTCCGGGACAGGGGAAGGGCGGGGAGCTGTTTTTT
. TRBJ1-2 TRBD1 TRBV7-9 CASSLEVRDRINYGYTF TGTGCCAGCAGCTTAGAGGTAAGGGACAGAATTAACTATGGCTACACCTTC
. TRBJ2-7 . TRBV19 CASSMRDFGTDEQYF TGTGCCAGTAGTATGCGGGACTTCGGGACAGACGAGCAGTACTTC
. TRBJ2-2 . TRBV29-1 CSVDFSESSRELFF TGCAGCGTTGATTTTAGCGAGAGCTCACGGGAGCTGTTTTTT
few TRBJ2-3 . TRBV29-1 CSVDEGGTDTQYF TGCAGCGTTGACGAGGGTGGCACAGATACGCAGTATTTT
. TRBJ2-7 TRBD1 TRBV5-1 CASSLEGQGVDEQYF TGCGCCAGCAGCTTGGAGGGACAGGGTGTCGACGAGCAGTACTTC
. TRBJ2-7 . TRBV3-1/TRBV3-2 CASSPTVRPEQYF TGTGCCAGCAGCCCGACAGTACGCCCCGAGCAGTACTTC
once TRBJ2-7 TRBD1 TRBV7-2 CASSLAGQSGEQYF TGTGCCAGCAGCTTAGCGGGACAGTCCGGGGAGCAGTACTTC
. TRBJ1-1 . TRBV6-5 CASSYSLAGMNTEAFF TGTGCCAGCAGTTACTCTCTGGCAGGAATGAACACTGAAGCTTTCTTT